This TCR beta chain was retrieved from a study of shared clonotypes between healthy human individuals. About the study: Aged 18 to 49, the donors were a couple of women and a few men.

The CDR3 extends over 14 amino acids. The V and J ends lost 2 bases and 2 bases respectively, with 8 bases between them. From germline, CDR1 is MGHRA and CDR2 YSYEKL. General study points: Exclusively blood specimens were collected; tissue repertoires likely differ.

A note on this clone: As yet, its antigen is unknown.

Those who donated were healthy HIV-negative adults, with no recent acute infections or vaccinations reported. It was roughly 0.3 ug DNA, some 28,000 T cell genomes, that went into each replicate PCR of unsorted PBMC. Sequencing was performed with immunoSEQ multiplex PCR; in TCRdb, only in-frame clones are kept and a portion is missing. The table lists around 500,000 clones, roughly 80% of them singletons. This clonotype was sampled from a woman in her 40s in good health. Some clones in this sample may be carry-over from other donors' samples. The sequenced sample consisted of PBMCs. The rearrangement joins TRBV4-1 to TRBJ2-3; a possible D gene is TRBD1 (5 bases). CDR3 nucleotide sequence: TGCGCCAGCAGCCAACAGGGAAACACAGATACGCAGTATTTT. It yields the protein CASSQQGNTDTQYF.